The rows below give T cell receptor beta chains drawn from one sample of a study of blood T cell repertoires in COVID-19. The repertoire was sequenced with immunoSEQ multiplex PCR; TCRdb's copy has only in-frame clones and lacks some. The table has approximately 260,000 clones, over 75% seen once. Sequences were obtained from peripheral blood. These receptors all come from a woman between 65 and 79 years old with COVID-19, enrolled during active disease. Each CDR3 is given with its conserved first and last residue. D genes are given only for firm matches. Expanded clones get a size class; other rows say once, few or many, or leave the size out.

j_call | d_call | clone_size | v_call | cdr3_nt | cdr3_aa
TRBJ2-6 | TRBD2 | . | TRBV3-1/TRBV3-2 | TGTGCCAGCAGATTAGCGGGAGGGTCGGGGGCCAACGTCCTGACTTTC | CASRLAGGSGANVLTF
TRBJ1-4 | TRBD1 | . | TRBV9 | TGTGCCAGCAGCGTCACGACAGGGAACGATGAAAAACTGTTTTTT | CASSVTTGNDEKLFF
TRBJ1-6 | . | . | TRBV9 | TGTGCCAGCAGCGTAGCTGGAGCGTGGAATTCACCCCTCCACTTT | CASSVAGAWNSPLHF
TRBJ1-5 | . | . | TRBV5-1 | TGCGCCAGCAGCTTGGACAGAGGCAATCAGCCCCAGCATTTT | CASSLDRGNQPQHF
TRBJ2-7 | . | . | TRBV28 | TGTGCCAGCAGCCAAGTTGCTAGATCCCTCGGCGAGCAGTACTTC | CASSQVARSLGEQYF
TRBJ2-7 | TRBD2 | once | TRBV7-9 | TGTGCCAGCAGCGCTGGACTAGCGGGAGCTGGATACGAGCAGTACTTC | CASSAGLAGAGYEQYF
TRBJ1-4 | TRBD1 | . | TRBV4-1 | TGCGCCAGCAGCCAAGGGACATACAGGGGAAATGAAAAACTGTTTTTT | CASSQGTYRGNEKLFF
TRBJ1-6 | . | . | TRBV27 | TGTGCCAGCAGTTTATCGACAAGCTCCTATAATTCACCCCTCCACTTT | CASSLSTSSYNSPLHF
TRBJ2-3 | . | . | TRBV5-4 | TGTGCCAGCAGCCCAAACGGAGATACGCAGTATTTT | CASSPNGDTQYF
TRBJ1-5 | TRBD1 | . | TRBV6-5 | TGTGCCAGCAGTCGACAGGGACCACAGCCCCAGCATTTT | CASSRQGPQPQHF
TRBJ2-3 | TRBD2 | . | TRBV27 | TGTGCCAGCAGTTACCTGGGGGGTGGTAGCGGGACGGTTACGCAGTATTTT | CASSYLGGGSGTVTQYF
TRBJ1-5 | TRBD1 | few | TRBV6-5 | TGTGCCAGCAGCCGGGACAGGGGCAATCAGCCCCAGCATTTT | CASSRDRGNQPQHF
TRBJ2-5 | . | . | TRBV5-1 | TGCGCCAGCAGCTCCACCGGGACACTCCAAGAGACCCAGTACTTC | CASSSTGTLQETQYF
TRBJ1-5 | . | . | TRBV21-1 | TGTGCCAGCAGCAAATCGGGTAACAGGGACGTCGATCAGCCCCAGCATTTT | CASSKSGNRDVDQPQHF
TRBJ2-5 | TRBD2 | . | TRBV19 | TGTGCCAGTAGTACGACTAGCAGAGAGACCCAGTACTTC | CASSTTSRETQYF
TRBJ2-5 | TRBD2 | . | TRBV10-3 | TGTGCCATCAGTGACGGGACTAGCGGGCCCAGGACCCAGTACTTC | CAISDGTSGPRTQYF
TRBJ2-7 | . | . | TRBV4-1 | TGCGCCAGCAGCCAACGTACAGGGTCGGTCACGAGCTCCTACGAGCAGTACTTC | CASSQRTGSVTSSYEQYF
TRBJ1-6 | . | . | TRBV2 | TGTGCCAGTCTCAGTGGCAGGGTGTTGTATAATTCACCCCTCCACTTT | CASLSGRVLYNSPLHF
TRBJ1-5 | . | . | TRBV7-9 | TGTGCCAGCAGCTCTAGTGGCAGGGATAATCAGCCCCAGCATTTT | CASSSSGRDNQPQHF
TRBJ2-1 | TRBD2 | once | TRBV7-3 | TGTGCCAGCAGCCATACAGTCACTAGCGGGAGAGTTAGGGACAATGAGCAGTTCTTC | CASSHTVTSGRVRDNEQFF
TRBJ1-1 | TRBD1 | . | TRBV7-9 | TGTGCCAGCAGCCCAAGATCATCAGGGGGTGGCACTGAAGCTTTCTTT | CASSPRSSGGGTEAFF
TRBJ1-6 | TRBD1 | . | TRBV27 | TGTGCCAGCAGTTTAACAGGGGGCGATTCACCCCTCCACTTT | CASSLTGGDSPLHF
TRBJ1-3 | . | . | TRBV2 | TGTGCCAGCAGTGAAAACAGGGCAGGAAACACCATATATTTT | CASSENRAGNTIYF
TRBJ2-3 | . | . | TRBV12-3/TRBV12-4 | TGTGCCAGCGGCAGCACAGATACGCAGTATTTT | CASGSTDTQYF
TRBJ2-7 | TRBD2 | . | TRBV7-3 | TGTGCCAGCAGCTATAGCGGGAGGGATGGCGAGCAGTACTTC | CASSYSGRDGEQYF
TRBJ1-1 | . | . | TRBV5-1 | TGCGCCAGCAGCTTGGCCGGGACTAACACTGAAGCTTTCTTT | CASSLAGTNTEAFF
TRBJ2-1 | . | once | TRBV18 | TGTGCCAGCTCACCCTTGTACGGGAGCGGCGGCAATGAGCAGTTCTTC | CASSPLYGSGGNEQFF
TRBJ2-6 | TRBD2 | . | TRBV14 | TGTGCCAGCAGCCAACTAGCGGGGACCTCTGGGGCCAACGTCCTGACTTTC | CASSQLAGTSGANVLTF
TRBJ1-3 | TRBD1 | . | TRBV2 | TGTGCCAGCACCCGGGACAGGTCTGGAAACACCATATATTTT | CASTRDRSGNTIYF
TRBJ2-1 | . | . | TRBV3-1/TRBV3-2 | TGTGCCAGCAGCCGCCAAGGACAGTACAATGAGCAGTTCTTC | CASSRQGQYNEQFF
TRBJ2-7 | TRBD2 | . | TRBV5-1 | TGCGCCAGCAGCTCGAATACCCTAGCGGGAGTCGACGAGCAGTACTTC | CASSSNTLAGVDEQYF
TRBJ2-2 | . | . | TRBV5-1 | TGCGCCAGCAGCTTGGCCGGGGACACCGGGGAGCTGTTTTTT | CASSLAGDTGELFF
TRBJ1-1 | . | . | TRBV7-2 | TGTGCCAGCAGCTTGGACAGAAAAATCGCTGAAGCTTTCTTT | CASSLDRKIAEAFF
TRBJ2-2 | . | . | TRBV2 | TGTGCCAGCACCGCGAACACCGGGGAGCTGTTTTTT | CASTANTGELFF
TRBJ2-3 | . | once | TRBV7-3 | TGTGCCAGCAGCTCCTGGGTACGGGGGTCGCCCACAGATACGCAGTATTTT | CASSSWVRGSPTDTQYF
TRBJ2-7 | . | . | TRBV5-4 | TGTGCCAGCAGCTTGGCAGGAAAGATCTCCTACGAGCAGTACTTC | CASSLAGKISYEQYF
TRBJ2-7 | TRBD1 | . | TRBV28 | TGTGCCAGCAGGCCCGGGACAGCTACCTACGAGCAGTACTTC | CASRPGTATYEQYF
TRBJ1-6 | . | . | TRBV5-1 | TGCGCCAGCAGCTTGACGCTGGCGGGGTTTCGGAATAATTCACCCCTCCACTTT | CASSLTLAGFRNNSPLHF
TRBJ2-1 | TRBD2 | . | TRBV6-4 | TGTGCCAGCAGCGCAGCGGGAGAGCCTACTGAGCAGTTCTTC | CASSAAGEPTEQFF
TRBJ1-6 | . | . | TRBV5-1 | TGCGCCAGCAGCTTTACAGGGATGAATTCACCCCTCCACTTT | CASSFTGMNSPLHF
TRBJ1-2 | TRBD1 | many | TRBV18 | TGTGCCAGCTCACCCGAACAGGGGGCAGAGGGAGGCTACACCTTC | CASSPEQGAEGGYTF
TRBJ1-5 | . | once | TRBV6-1 | TGTGCCAGCAGTGAATATTATAGCAATCAGCCCCAGCATTTT | CASSEYYSNQPQHF
TRBJ2-3 | TRBD2 | . | TRBV29-1 | TGCAGCGTCCGAGGACTAGCGGGAGAAGATACGCAGTATTTT | CSVRGLAGEDTQYF
TRBJ1-4 | . | . | TRBV7-9 | TGTGCCAGCAGCCTGCCCGGTCAGGGGTTCGGAGAAAAACTGTTTTTT | CASSLPGQGFGEKLFF
TRBJ1-5 | . | once | TRBV7-8 | TGTGCCAGCAGCGCTGGACTGAGCAATCAGCCCCAGCATTTT | CASSAGLSNQPQHF
TRBJ2-2 | . | . | TRBV7-9 | TGTGCCAGCAGCTCACCCCCCCCGGGGAACACCGGGGAGCTGTTTTTT | CASSSPPPGNTGELFF
TRBJ1-2 | TRBD1 | once | TRBV7-8 | TGTGCCAGCAGCCCATCGTGGACAGGCTATGGCTACACCTTC | CASSPSWTGYGYTF
TRBJ2-2 | TRBD2 | . | TRBV7-9 | TGTGCCAGCAGCTTAGGAGGCGGGGGGCATACCGGGGAGCTGTTTTTT | CASSLGGGGHTGELFF
TRBJ1-4 | TRBD1 | . | TRBV5-4 | TGTGCCAGCAGCCCAGGGGGAGATCGGGAAAAACTGTTTTTT | CASSPGGDREKLFF
TRBJ1-2 | . | . | TRBV29-1 | TGCAGCGTTGAAGTTTCACTGAATGGCTACACCTTC | CSVEVSLNGYTF
TRBJ2-7 | TRBD2 | . | TRBV6-2/TRBV6-3 | TGTGCCAGCAGTTACTCTGGCAGGGATGGACTAGCGGGCATAACCTACGAGCAGTACTTC | CASSYSGRDGLAGITYEQYF
TRBJ2-1 | . | . | TRBV6-6 | TGTGCCAGCAGTAAATCAAAGACTAGTAACAATGAGCAGTTCTTC | CASSKSKTSNNEQFF
TRBJ1-2 | . | . | TRBV6-1 | TGTGCCAGCAGTGCCAGCTTAGGGGTTGGGGACTATGGCTACACCTTC | CASSASLGVGDYGYTF
TRBJ2-1 | TRBD2 | . | TRBV11-3 | TGTGCCAGCAGCAAAAGCGGGGACTACAATGAGCAGTTCTTC | CASSKSGDYNEQFF
TRBJ2-7 | TRBD2 | . | TRBV23-1 | TGCGCCAGCAGTCAATTATCGCGATTTCACGAGCGGGAGAATAGGTACGAGCAGTACTTC | CASSQLSRFHERENRYEQYF
TRBJ1-1 | . | few | TRBV11-1 | TGTGCCAGCAGCCTTGGACACAATGCGTTGGCTTTCTTT | CASSLGHNALAFF
TRBJ1-1 | . | . | TRBV15 | TGTGCCACCAGCAGAGACGGCAGGCTTGAAGCTTTCTTT | CATSRDGRLEAFF
TRBJ2-5 | . | . | TRBV3-1/TRBV3-2 | TGTGCCAGCAGTCAAGGGGCAGGGATCCAAGAGACCCAGTACTTC | CASSQGAGIQETQYF
TRBJ2-4 | . | . | TRBV6-1 | TGTGCCAGCAGTGAAAGAGACAGCGAAAACATTCAGTACTTC | CASSERDSENIQYF